A selection of T cell receptor beta chains follows, all from one sample in a study of T-cell reconstitution after alpha-beta-depleted transplantation in children. TCRdb reprocessed the PCR reads via MiXCR and lists one record per CDR3 protein. The sample comprises hundreds of thousands of distinct CDR3 sequences, 10% to 15% of which are singletons, and 2.2% rests with the top ten. The source material was PBMCs, mostly from graft donor cells, sampled 360 days after TCRalphabeta/CD19-depleted stem cell transplant. The origin of the receptors is a male patient under 18 who had a stem cell transplant for acute myeloid leukemia, so the T cells may come from the graft donor. Each CDR3 is given with its conserved first and last residue. D genes are given only for firm matches. Expanded clones are given a class, and other clones once, few, many or no size at all.

TRBJ2-7 | NA | few | TRBV4-3 | TGCGCCAGCAGCCAAGATCCAGGCAATCTGGCGAGAGAGCAGTACTTC | CASSQDPGNLAREQYF
TRBJ2-7 | NA | few | TRBV4-3 | TGCGCCAGCAGCCAAGATCCCGACGTATACTACGAGCAGTACTTC | CASSQDPDVYYEQYF
TRBJ2-7 | TRBD2 | NA | TRBV3-1 | TGTGCCAGCAGCCCACTAGCGGGAGGGTGCGAGCAGTACTTC | CASSPLAGGCEQYF
TRBJ2-7 | NA | few | TRBV20-1 | TGCAGTGCTAGATCCGTCTACGAGCAGTACTTC | CSARSVYEQYF
TRBJ2-3 | TRBD1 | many | TRBV7-3 | TGTGCCAGCAGCTCCCGGACAGGGGGCACAGATACGCAGTATTTT | CASSSRTGGTDTQYF
TRBJ2-5 | NA | NA | TRBV29-1 | TGCAGCGTTGAATCGCCAGGGGGCTGGCTAGCGGCGCAGACGACCCAGTACTTC | CSVESPGGWLAAQTTQYF
TRBJ1-2 | NA | NA | TRBV20-1 | TGCAGTGCTAGGAGACCTCTCTACACCTTC | CSARRPLYTF
TRBJ2-7 | NA | few | TRBV20-1 | TGCAGTGCTAGAAGCGACGATCCCTACGAGCAGTACTTC | CSARSDDPYEQYF
TRBJ2-7 | TRBD2 | few | TRBV20-1 | TGCAGTGCTAGAGATGACGGCGGGAGGCCCTCCTACGAGCAGTACTTC | CSARDDGGRPSYEQYF
TRBJ2-3 | TRBD2 | NA | TRBV7-9 | TGTGCCAGCAGCCTCGGATCGTGGACTAGTTCAGATACGCAGTATTTT | CASSLGSWTSSDTQYF